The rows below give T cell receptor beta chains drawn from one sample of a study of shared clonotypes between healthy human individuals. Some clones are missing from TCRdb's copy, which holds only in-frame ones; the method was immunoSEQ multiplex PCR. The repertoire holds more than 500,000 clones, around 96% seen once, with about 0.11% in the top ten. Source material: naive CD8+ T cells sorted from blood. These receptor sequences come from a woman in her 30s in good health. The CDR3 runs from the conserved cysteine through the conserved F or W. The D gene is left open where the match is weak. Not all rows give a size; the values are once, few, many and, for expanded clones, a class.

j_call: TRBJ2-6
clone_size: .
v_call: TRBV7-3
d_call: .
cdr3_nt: TGTGCCAGCAGCTTACTCGGACAGATCCACTCTGGGGCCAACGTCCTGACTTTC
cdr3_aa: CASSLLGQIHSGANVLTF

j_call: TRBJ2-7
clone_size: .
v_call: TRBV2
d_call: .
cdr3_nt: TGTGCCAGCAGTGAAGCGCCTATCCCCGGGAGCGAGTACGAGCAGTACTTC
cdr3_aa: CASSEAPIPGSEYEQYF

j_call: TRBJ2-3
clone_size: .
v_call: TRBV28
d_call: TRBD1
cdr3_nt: TGTGCCAGCAGTTCGGGGACAGAGCTGGTTACGCAGTATTTT
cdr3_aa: CASSSGTELVTQYF

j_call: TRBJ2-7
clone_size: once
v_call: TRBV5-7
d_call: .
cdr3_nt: TGTGCCGGAGGGGGACTACTCTACGAGCAGTACTTC
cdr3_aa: CAGGGLLYEQYF

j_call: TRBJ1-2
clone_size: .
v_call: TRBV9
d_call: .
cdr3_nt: TGTGCCAGCCCTGAGTACCATGGCTACACCTTC
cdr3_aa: CASPEYHGYTF

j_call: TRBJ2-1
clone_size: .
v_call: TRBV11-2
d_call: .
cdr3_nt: TGTGCCAGCAGCCGTCCGGACGCTCCCCAGACTAGAGGGGACAATGAGCAGTTCTTC
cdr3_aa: CASSRPDAPQTRGDNEQFF

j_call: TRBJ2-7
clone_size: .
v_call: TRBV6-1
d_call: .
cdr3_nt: TGTGCCAGCCGACTTTCCGTTTCCTACGAGCAGTACTTC
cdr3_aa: CASRLSVSYEQYF

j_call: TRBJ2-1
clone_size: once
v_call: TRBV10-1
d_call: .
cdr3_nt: TGCGCCAGCAGTGAGTCGAGGCCCGACAATGAGCAGTTCTTC
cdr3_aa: CASSESRPDNEQFF

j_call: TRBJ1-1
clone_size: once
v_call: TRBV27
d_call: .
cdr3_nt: TGTGCCAGCAGTTTAATTAGTGGAACGAACACTGAAGCTTTCTTT
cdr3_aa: CASSLISGTNTEAFF

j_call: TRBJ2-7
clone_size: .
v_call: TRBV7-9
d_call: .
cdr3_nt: TGTGCCAGCAGCTCTCCATTACAGGGTTCCTACGAGCAGTACTTC
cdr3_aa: CASSSPLQGSYEQYF

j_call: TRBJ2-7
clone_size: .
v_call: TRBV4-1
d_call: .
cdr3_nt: TGCGCCAGCAGCCACCGGGCAGGGGCGATCTACGAGCAGTACTTC
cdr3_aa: CASSHRAGAIYEQYF

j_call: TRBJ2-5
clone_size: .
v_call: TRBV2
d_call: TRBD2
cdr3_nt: TGTGCCAGCAGTGAATGGGCGGGAGAAGAGACCCAGTACTTC
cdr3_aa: CASSEWAGEETQYF

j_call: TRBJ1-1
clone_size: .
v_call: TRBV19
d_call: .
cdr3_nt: TGTGCCAGCTCGGACACCAACACTGAAGCTTTCTTT
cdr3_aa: CASSDTNTEAFF

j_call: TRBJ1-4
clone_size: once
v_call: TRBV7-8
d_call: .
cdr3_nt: TGTGCCAGCAGCGTTTTCAGGGAGGAATTCGAAAAACTGTTTTTT
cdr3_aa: CASSVFREEFEKLFF

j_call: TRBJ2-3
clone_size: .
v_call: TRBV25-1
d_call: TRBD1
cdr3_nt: TGTGCCAGCAGTACTCGGACAGGGCCCCAGTATTTT
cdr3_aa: CASSTRTGPQYF

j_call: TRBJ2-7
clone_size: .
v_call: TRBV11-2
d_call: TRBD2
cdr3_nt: TGTGCCCCCGCGGGGGAAAAGACCTCCTACGAGCAGTACTTC
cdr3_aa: CAPAGEKTSYEQYF

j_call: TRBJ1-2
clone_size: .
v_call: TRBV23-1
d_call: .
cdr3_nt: TGCGCCAGCAGTCAATCGCCTGGACAGCCGTATGGCTACACCTTC
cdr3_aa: CASSQSPGQPYGYTF

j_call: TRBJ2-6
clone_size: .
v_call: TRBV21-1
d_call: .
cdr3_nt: TGTGCCAGCAGTAAAAAAGTTGACTCTGGGGCCAACGTCCTGACTTTC
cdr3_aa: CASSKKVDSGANVLTF

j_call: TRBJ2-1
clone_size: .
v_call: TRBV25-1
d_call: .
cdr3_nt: TGTGCCAGCAGTGAATATATAACAGCGGATGAGCAGTTCTTC
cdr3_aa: CASSEYITADEQFF

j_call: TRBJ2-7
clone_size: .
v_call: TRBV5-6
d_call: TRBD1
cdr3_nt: TGTGCCAGCAGCTTGGGGACAGGGGCCGCCGAGCAGTACTTC
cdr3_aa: CASSLGTGAAEQYF

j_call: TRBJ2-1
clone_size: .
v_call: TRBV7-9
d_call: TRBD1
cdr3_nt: TGTGCCAGCAGCCACACAGGGGTGAACTACAATGAGCAGTTCTTC
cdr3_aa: CASSHTGVNYNEQFF

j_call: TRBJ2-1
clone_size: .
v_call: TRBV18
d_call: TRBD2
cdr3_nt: TGTGCCAGCTCACCAGACTTCGGGACTACATACAATGAGCAGTTCTTC
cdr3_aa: CASSPDFGTTYNEQFF

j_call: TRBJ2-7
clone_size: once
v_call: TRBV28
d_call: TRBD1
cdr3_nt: TGTGCCAGCAGTTTCCTCCGGGACAGGGTTCGGTACGAGCAGTACTTC
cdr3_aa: CASSFLRDRVRYEQYF

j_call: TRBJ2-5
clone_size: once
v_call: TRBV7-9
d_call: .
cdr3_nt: TGTGCCAGCACCCAAGTAGGGGACAACGGGGAGACCCAGTACTTC
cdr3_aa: CASTQVGDNGETQYF

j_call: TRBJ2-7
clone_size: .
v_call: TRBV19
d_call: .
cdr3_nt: TGTGCCAGTAGTATCGTGGGCAGCAGCTACGAGCAGTACTTC
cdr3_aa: CASSIVGSSYEQYF

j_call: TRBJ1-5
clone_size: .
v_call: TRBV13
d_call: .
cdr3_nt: TGTGCCAGCAGCAAACGAGGCGAGTCGCCCCAGCATTTT
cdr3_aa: CASSKRGESPQHF

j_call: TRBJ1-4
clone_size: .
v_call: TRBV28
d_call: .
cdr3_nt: TGTGCCAGCAGTTTACCGGGCGAGGGGGAAAAACTGTTTTTT
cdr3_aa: CASSLPGEGEKLFF

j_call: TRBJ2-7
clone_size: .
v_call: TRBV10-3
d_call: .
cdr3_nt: TGTGCCATCAGTGAGTCCTTAAGACAGGAGCAGTACTTC
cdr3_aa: CAISESLRQEQYF

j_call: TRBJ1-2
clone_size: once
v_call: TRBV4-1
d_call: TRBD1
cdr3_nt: TGCGCCAGCAGCCAAGTGGGGGACAGGGGCAACTATGGCTACACCTTC
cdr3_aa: CASSQVGDRGNYGYTF

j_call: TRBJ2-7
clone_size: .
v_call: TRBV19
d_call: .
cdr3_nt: TGTGCCAGTAGTCCCGCATCAGGGGTCGAGCAGTACTTC
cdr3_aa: CASSPASGVEQYF

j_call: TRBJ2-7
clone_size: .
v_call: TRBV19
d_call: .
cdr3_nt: TGTGCCAGTAGTCCCGGACAGGGAGGGTCCTACGAGCAGTACTTC
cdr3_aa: CASSPGQGGSYEQYF

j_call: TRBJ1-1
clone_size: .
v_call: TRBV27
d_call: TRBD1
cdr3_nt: TGTGCCAGCTGGACAGGGAACACTGAAGCTTTCTTT
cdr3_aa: CASWTGNTEAFF

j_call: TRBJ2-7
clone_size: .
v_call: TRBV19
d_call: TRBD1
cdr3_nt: TGTGCCAGTAGTCTCGGGACAGGGAGCTACGAGCAGTACTTC
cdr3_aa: CASSLGTGSYEQYF

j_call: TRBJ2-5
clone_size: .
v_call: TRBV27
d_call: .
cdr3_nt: TGTGCCAGCAGCCCCCTGGGGGAGACCCAGTACTTC
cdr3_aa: CASSPLGETQYF

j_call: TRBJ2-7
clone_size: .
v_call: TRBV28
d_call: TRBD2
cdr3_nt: TGTGCCAGCAGTTTACGGTCAACCTATCTAGCGGGTACCTACGAGCAGTACTTC
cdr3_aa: CASSLRSTYLAGTYEQYF

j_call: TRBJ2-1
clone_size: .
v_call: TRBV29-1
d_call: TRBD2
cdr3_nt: TGCAGCGTTGAAGACCAGACTAGCGCGCTCCTCGAGCAGTTCTTC
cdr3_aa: CSVEDQTSALLEQFF

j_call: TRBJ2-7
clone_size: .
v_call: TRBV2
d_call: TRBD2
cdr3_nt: TGTGCCAGCAGTGAAGGGTGGGGGGGTTCCTACGAGCAGTACTTC
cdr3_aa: CASSEGWGGSYEQYF

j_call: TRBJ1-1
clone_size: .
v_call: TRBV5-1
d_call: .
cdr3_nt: TGCGCCAGCTCCCTATACAGGGCCTCGGACACTGAAGCTTTCTTT
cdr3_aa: CASSLYRASDTEAFF

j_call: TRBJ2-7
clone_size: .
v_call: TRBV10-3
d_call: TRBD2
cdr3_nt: TGTGCCATCAGTGAGGGGACTAGCGCCTACGAGCAGTACTTC
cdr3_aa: CAISEGTSAYEQYF